The 17 T cell receptor beta chains below all came from one sample that was sequenced in a study of T-cell memory formation after mild COVID-19. A single record per CDR3 protein comes from TCRdb applying MiXCR to the 5' RACE reads. The table includes roughly 620,000 distinct CDR3 sequences, around 17% detected once. Specimen: PBMCs or a T cell subset sorted from them (not recorded which). The receptors were gathered from an adult woman who had mild COVID-19 (a few samples of this study predate the infection). Cell type and time point are not known.

This clonotype was detected only a few times. The chain is built from TRBV19 and TRBJ2-3; TRBD2 is a possible D gene (5 bases). The CDR3 length is 13 residues. In germline, CDR1 is LNHDA, CDR2 SQIVND (reference sequence). CDR3 bases: TGTGCGACCGGGGATTGGAGCACAGATACGCAGTATTTT. This sequence encodes CATGDWSTDTQYF.

This clonotype has just a few counts. The chain links TRBV6-2 or TRBV6-3 to TRBJ1-2; the D is unclear. The V end lost 4 bases, the J end lost 3 bases, and 9 bases lay between the germline ends. The CDR3 is 13 amino acids. Germline V gives CDR1 MNHEY, CDR2 SVGEGT. The CDR3 loop reads CASSSLPHYGYTF. The CDR3 region has the DNA TGTGCCAGCAGTTCCTTACCCCACTATGGCTACACCTTC.

This clonotype was counted a single time. V usage is TRBV10-3 and J usage is TRBJ2-7, with a tentative D call TRBD1 (6 bases). The CDR3 totals 15 residues. The V end lost 7 bases, the J end lost 0 bases, and 16 bases lay between the germline ends. From germline, CDR1 is ENHRY and CDR2 SYGVKD. This CDR3 is CAINNRDTNSYEQYF. The CDR3 nucleotides read TGTGCCATCAATAACAGGGACACCAACTCCTACGAGCAGTACTTC.

This clonotype was counted a few times. The rearrangement joins TRBV6-2 or TRBV6-3 to TRBJ2-2; a possible D gene is TRBD1 (5 bases). Germline-derived CDR1 and CDR2 are MNHEY and SVGEGT. Trimming took off 0 bases at V and 6 bases at J, with 8 bases between the two ends. The CDR3 length is 14 residues. Here the CDR3 DNA reads TGTGCCAGCAGTTACTCCAGGGAAGCCGGGGAGCTGTTTTTT. Residues: CASSYSREAGELFF.

CDR3 amino acids: CSSLGQSSYNEQFF. CDR3 sequence (DNA): TGCAGCTCCCTCGGACAGAGCTCCTACAATGAGCAGTTCTTC. The rearrangement joins TRBV29-1 to TRBJ2-1; D may be TRBD1 (6 bases). Trimming took 8 bases from V and 0 from J, leaving 14 bases between them. CDR3 length: 14 amino acids. Germline V CDR1 and CDR2: SQVTM, ANQGSEA.

V and J are TRBV2 and TRBJ1-1; unclear D gene. CDR3 length: 10 residues. V gave up 8 bases and J gave up 10 bases, with 11 bases separating them. The germline V gene encodes CDR1 SNHLY and CDR2 FYNNEI. CDR3 in DNA: TGTGCCAGCGGTAGGTTAGCAGCTTTCTTT. Translation: CASGRLAAFF. Variable domain in full (rest from reference TRBV2 and TRBJ1-1): EPEVTQTPSHQVTQMGQEVILRCVPISNHLYFYWYRQILGQKVEFLVSFYNNEISEKSEIFDDQFSVERPDGSNFTLKIRSTKLEDSAMYFCASGRLAAFFGQGTRLTVV.

This clonotype has just a few counts. V is TRBV9 and J is TRBJ2-2; D is perhaps TRBD1 (6 bases). Trimming shortened V by 3 bases and J by 6 bases, and 15 bases separated the two germline ends. This CDR3 is built from 15 residues. The germline gives CDR1 SGDLS, CDR2 YYNGEE. The CDR3: CASSAQNRASGELFF. CDR3 in DNA: TGTGCCAGCAGCGCCCAGAACAGGGCTTCCGGGGAGCTGTTTTTT.

This clonotype was seen more than once but under ten times. V and J are TRBV7-3 and TRBJ2-5; tentatively, D is TRBD2 (6 bases). Germline V gene lookup returns CDR1 SGHTA and CDR2 FQGTGA. The CDR3 length is 15 residues. V lost 0 bases and J 9 bases, leaving 17 bases between the germline ends. CDR3 amino acids: CASSLTGGLSAAQYF. In DNA, the CDR3 is TGTGCCAGCAGCTTAACTGGGGGACTTTCCGCGGCCCAGTACTTC.

This clonotype has just a few counts. CDR3 bases: TGTGCCAGCAGTTTGACAACAGCTAACTATGGCTACACCTTC. It codes for CASSLTTANYGYTF. The genes are TRBV12-3 or TRBV12-4 and TRBJ1-2; D is unclear. With 3 bases removed from V and 0 bases from J, the gap between germline ends came to 8 bases. The CDR3 consists of 14 residues.

This clonotype has a handful of counts. The chain uses TRBV7-9 and TRBJ2-7, with TRBD1 as a possible D gene (6 bases). The germline gives CDR1 SEHNR, CDR2 FQNEAQ (reference sequence). Trimming removed 10 bases at V and 1 base at J, with 14 bases between. The CDR3 loop spans 13 amino acids. The CDR3 loop is CAIQTGWSYEQYF. The CDR3 nucleotides are TGTGCCATTCAAACAGGGTGGTCCTACGAGCAGTACTTC.

The chain recombines TRBV5-1 with TRBJ2-3, with 7 bases aligning to TRBD2. The J segment lost 0 bases and the V segment lost 4 bases, leaving 8 bases of the junction unmatched. The CDR3 is made up of 16 amino acids. The germline CDR1 and CDR2 sequences are SGHRS and YFSETQ. Written as DNA, the CDR3 is TGCGCCAGCAGCATAGATCAAGCGGGGAGCACAGATACGCAGTATTTT. Translating it yields CASSIDQAGSTDTQYF.

This chain joins TRBV6-2 or TRBV6-3 and TRBJ1-2; D not resolved. The CDR3 consists of 13 residues. Germline V gives CDR1 MNHEY, CDR2 SVGEGT. V was shortened by 6 bases and J by 8 bases, with 16 bases between the two germline ends. The chain's CDR3 is CASSYNPIGGYTF. The DNA of the CDR3 is TGTGCCAGCAGCTACAACCCGATAGGCGGCTACACCTTC.

This clonotype was recorded a few times. This sequence joins TRBV18 and TRBJ2-3, with 13 bases lining up with TRBD2. The germline gives CDR1 KGHSH, CDR2 LQKENI. V gave up 4 bases and J gave up 3 bases; unmatched junction bases: 1. The CDR3 extends over 15 amino acids. CDR3 protein: CASSQGLAGTDTQYF. Here the CDR3 DNA reads TGTGCCAGCTCACAGGGACTAGCGGGAACAGATACGCAGTATTTT. The full variable domain, rest sourced from reference TRBV18 and TRBJ2-3, is NAGVMQNPRHLVRRRGQEARLRCSPMKGHSHVYWYRQLPEEGLKFMVYLQKENIIDESGMPKERFSAEFPKEGPSILRIQQVVRGDSAAYFCASSQGLAGTDTQYFGPGTRLTVL.

The chain recombines TRBV6-2 or TRBV6-3 with TRBJ2-7; D gene uncertain. The CDR3 extends over 12 amino acids. Per germline, CDR1 MNHEY and CDR2 SVGEGT. Trimming shortened V by 6 bases and J by 3 bases, and 9 bases separated the two germline ends. The CDR3 sequence: CASRISRYEQYF. The CDR3 nucleotides are TGTGCCAGCAGAATAAGTCGCTACGAGCAGTACTTC.

The J gene is TRBJ2-7, the V gene TRBV7-9, with D possibly being TRBD1 (6 bases). CDR1 SEHNR and CDR2 FQNEAQ come from the germline V gene (reference sequence). V was shortened by 4 bases and J by 5 bases, with 9 bases between the two germline ends. CDR3 length equals 12 residues. This CDR3 reads CASSSQGNEQYF. CDR3 coding DNA: TGTGCCAGCAGCTCACAGGGCAACGAGCAGTACTTC.

This clonotype turned up a few times. The chain couples TRBV12-3 or TRBV12-4 to TRBJ2-1; D may be TRBD2 (6 bases). The CDR3 has 14 residues. The germline V and J ends were trimmed by 3 bases and 8 bases, with 14 bases remaining between them. For the CDR3, the DNA is TGTGCCAGCAGTTTTAGGAGGGGTTCGGATGAGCAGTTCTTC. This translates into CASSFRRGSDEQFF.

This clonotype was counted only a few times. The gene calls are TRBV7-6 and TRBJ2-1; TRBD1 or TRBD2 may be the D gene (7 bases each). Germline V gene lookup returns CDR1 SGHVS and CDR2 FNYEAQ. The CDR3 spans 16 residues. Trimming took off 5 bases at V and 0 bases at J, with 14 bases between the two ends. The DNA of the CDR3 is TGTGCCAGCAGCGGGAGCGGGACAGTCTCCTACAATGAGCAGTTCTTC. As protein: CASSGSGTVSYNEQFF.